These 9 T cell receptor beta chains were sequenced from one sample in a study of blood T cell repertoires in COVID-19. TCRdb keeps only in-frame clones here, not all; method: immunoSEQ multiplex PCR. The sample lists 60,000 to 85,000 clones; 75% to 85% were seen once. Sequenced sample: peripheral blood. These receptors were obtained from a woman aged 55-69 years with acute or convalescent COVID-19.

The genes are TRBV7-9 and TRBJ1-1; weak D call: TRBD1 (6 bases). CDR1 and CDR2 (germline): SEHNR, FQNEAQ (reference sequence). Trimming stripped 2 bases from V and 4 bases from J, with 11 bases between. The CDR3 spans 14 residues. DNA for the CDR3: TGTGCCAGCAGCTTACCAGGGGAAGGCACTGAAGCTTTCTTT. Protein product: CASSLPGEGTEAFF.

The rearrangement uses TRBV7-2 and TRBJ2-2; TRBD2 agrees at 12 bases. The junction had 7 bases not matched to a gene; V was cut back by 2 bases and J by 6 bases. The CDR3 runs 17 residues. Germline V CDR1 and CDR2: SGHTA, FQGNSA. CDR3 loop: CASSLMPSGGAAGELFF. Here the CDR3 DNA reads TGTGCCAGCAGCTTAATGCCTAGCGGGGGGGCAGCCGGGGAGCTGTTTTTT. The full variable domain, in which reference TRBV7-2 and TRBJ2-2 provide the parts outside the CDR3, is GAGVSQSPSNKVTEKGKDVELRCDPISGHTALYWYRQSLGQGLEFLIYFQGNSAPDKSGLPSDRFSAERTGGSVSTLTIQRTQQEDSAVYLCASSLMPSGGAAGELFFGEGSRLTVL.

The J gene is TRBJ1-4, the V gene TRBV6-5, with 10 bases matching TRBD1. The CDR3 runs 14 residues. Trimming at V came to 10 bases and at J to 6 bases, leaving 8 bases not matched to a gene. In germline, CDR1 is MNHEY, CDR2 SVGAGI. The CDR3 loop reads CATLAGTGDEKLFF. The CDR3 bases are TGTGCCACCCTTGCCGGGACAGGGGATGAAAAACTGTTTTTT.

CDR3 sequence: CSVEDDRQSYEQYF. CDR3 in DNA: TGCAGCGTTGAAGATGACAGGCAGAGCTACGAGCAGTACTTC. The genes are TRBV29-1 and TRBJ2-7, with a possible D match to TRBD1 (6 bases). V was clipped by 0 bases and J by 3 bases, with 12 bases between them. This CDR3 comprises 14 residues. From germline, CDR1 is SQVTM and CDR2 ANQGSEA.

V gene TRBV6-5 combines with J gene TRBJ1-1; weak D call: TRBD1 (5 bases). The V gene's germline CDR1 is MNHEY and CDR2 SVGAGI. Trimming cost V 8 bases and J 5 bases, with 15 bases left between them. This CDR3 has 13 residues. CDR3 coding DNA: TGTGCCAGCCTAGGACGGGGGAAGACTGAAGCTTTCTTT. It yields the protein CASLGRGKTEAFF.

This clone was counted between two and nine times. V usage is TRBV13 and J usage is TRBJ1-6; weak D call: TRBD1 (6 bases). Germline V gene lookup returns CDR1 PRHDT and CDR2 FYEKMQ (reference sequence). Trimming stripped 1 base from V and 9 bases from J, with 25 bases between. This CDR3 has 19 amino acids. CDR3 sequence reads: CASSLESLSSDSKVSPLHF. Written as DNA, the CDR3 is TGTGCCAGCAGCTTAGAATCATTGAGTTCGGACAGCAAGGTTTCACCCCTCCACTTT.

V usage is TRBV5-1 and J usage is TRBJ1-1; TRBD1 is a possible D gene (5 bases). This CDR3 is 13 amino acids long. CDR1 is SGHRS and CDR2 is YFSETQ in the germline V gene. V was pared by 8 bases and J by 2 bases, with 13 bases between. The CDR3 spells CASSKGVNTEAFF. The CDR3 DNA sequence: TGCGCCAGTTCTAAAGGGGTAAACACTGAAGCTTTCTTT.

This clone was seen a few times. The CDR3 here is CASSNYRVRDSPLHF. The CDR3 DNA reads TGTGCCAGTAGTAACTACAGGGTTAGGGATTCACCCCTCCACTTT. This chain joins TRBV19 and TRBJ1-6; D might be TRBD1 (6 bases). Germline CDR1 is LNHDA and CDR2 is SQIVND (reference sequence). This CDR3 spans 15 amino acids. The ends were cut back, 4 bases at V and 8 bases at J, with 15 bases in the middle.

The rearrangement joins TRBV28 to TRBJ1-5; 8 bases agree with TRBD1. The CDR3 totals 16 residues. The junction had 11 bases not matched to a gene; V was cut back by 4 bases and J by 6 bases. Germline CDR1 is MDHEN and CDR2 is SYDVKM. In DNA, the CDR3 is TGTGCCAGCAGTTCCGACAGCAGGGGGCAAAGTCAGCCCCAGCATTTT. Protein sequence: CASSSDSRGQSQPQHF.